This T cell receptor beta chain was documented in a study of blood T cells in healthy people across ages (dated by TCRdb to about 2015). Regarding the complete study: In model experiments, template switching captured about one uniquely barcoded TCR beta cDNA molecule for every two T cells. Using deep sequencing normalized with unique cDNA molecular identifiers, the study measured how TCR beta repertoire diversity changes with age. The donors were divided into four age groups: young (average roughly 17 years), middle-aged (around 37), aged (about 60) and long-lived (82). To avoid experimental bias, donors of different ages were spread randomly across the sequencing lanes. For two donors (one aged 18 to 30 and one aged 80 or older), the study analyzed two additional independent replicas of 1 million unique cDNA reads from the same blood draw. What the authors observed across the whole study: Observed TCR beta diversity correlated strongly with the percentage of naive T cells measured by flow cytometry. Compared with the aged group, the long-lived group had more naive CD4+ T cells, fewer expanded clones and increased TCR diversity, a pattern suggesting age selection. Donor CMV infection status was unknown, potentially confounding age-related changes in expanded clonotypes. Since profiling was done on bulk unsorted PBMCs, naive and antigen-experienced compartments could not be conclusively compared. As age increased, observed TCR beta diversity per million T cells dropped in a roughly linear way, and a significant reduction was already evident by age 40. Estimates of total diversity based on one million sequenced T cells were considered lower bounds and underestimates.

The roughly 39 donors, aged about 6 to 95 years, were systemically healthy Caucasian individuals from Russia. Approximately 10 milliliters of peripheral blood were collected from each donor into EDTA-treated Vacutainer tubes. Ficoll-Paque density-gradient centrifugation was used to isolate PBMCs, with at least 7 million per sample. Trizol reagent was used to extract total RNA from PBMCs, with at least 5.5 micrograms per sample. Naive CD45RAhigh/CD27high T cell percentages were measured by flow cytometry on a PBMC aliquot from every donor. To prepare the library, 5' RACE was applied. The sequencing machine was an Illumina HiSeq 2500. The second PCR ran for roughly 7 to 11 cycles and used a J-beta primer mix along with a sample-barcoded 5' primer. Each TCR beta cDNA molecule received a unique molecular identifier from a template-switch 5' adaptor carrying 12 random nucleotides. Each sample yielded at least 3 million CDR3-containing paired-end reads. All of the RNA was converted into first-strand cDNA using the Mint cDNA synthesis kit, with a TRBC-specific oligonucleotide serving as the primer. Following uracil-DNA glycosylase treatment, a first 18-cycle PCR with universal primers M1SS and BC2_uni_R was performed on all cDNA. The authors processed their data as follows. Each sample was normalized by randomly selecting 1 million high-quality reads, each carrying a distinct molecular identifier. Reads with shared molecular identifiers were discarded instead of being binned into consensus sequences. CDR3 identification, clonotype clustering and error correction used MiTCR with a Q25 quality threshold and the strictest error-elimination algorithm. Lower-bound total TCR beta diversity was estimated with a nonparametric unseen species model using Euler transformation. In-frame beta chains were kept once TCRdb had trimmed the public reads at Q25 with fastp and called clones with MiXCR. Each entry is one CDR3 protein sequence, shown with its most common DNA and genes. The V and J calls shown here were made by TCRdb, not taken from the authors' results. Counted in this sample were some 1.5 million distinct CDR3 sequences; under 30% of them appeared once. 7.7% of the sample is taken by the ten largest.

V is cut by 5 bases and J by 5 bases, and the space between the germline ends is 12 bases. The CDR3 numbers 13 residues from cysteine through phenylalanine. The read is trimmed to its CDR3 DNA, 39 bases read in frame from base 1. Looking up the germline V gene yields CDR1 MNHEY and CDR2 SVGAGI. On this clonotype itself: Its antigen remains undetermined. Nothing much larger sits one base from this clone, and base qualities are not available.

The receptor was derived from a woman in her 30s in good health. Sequenced material: blood. The chain couples TRBV6-5 to TRBJ1-1; perhaps TRBD1 is the D gene, with 5 bases matching. The DNA sequence is as follows: TGTGCCAGCAGTCGCCCCGGGGGGACTGAAGCTTTCTTT. Its protein is CASSRPGGTEAFF.